Presented here are 27 T cell receptor beta chains from one specimen sequenced in a study of response to subunit inactivated influenza vaccine. TCRdb recomputed calls from the RT-PCR reads with MiXCR, one row per CDR3 protein. The sample has 800,000 or so distinct CDR3 sequences; around 20% are singletons. The input for sequencing was PBMCs from blood, taken roughly 5 days after vaccination. The source is a man aged 50-59 years who received an inactivated influenza vaccine.

This clonotype was recorded a few times. V usage is TRBV3-1 and J usage is TRBJ2-7; D gene uncertain. V gave up 1 base and J gave up 3 bases, with 10 bases separating them. Germline loops: CDR1 LGHDT, CDR2 YNNKEL (reference sequence). This CDR3 has 14 amino acids. The CDR3 nucleotides read TGTGCCAGCAGCCAAGTGAAGGGTGGCTACGAGCAGTACTTC. It codes for CASSQVKGGYEQYF.

The chain couples TRBV7-2 to TRBJ1-2, with TRBD1 matching over 7 bases. There are 16 residues in the CDR3. The germline V gene has CDR1 SGHTA and CDR2 FQGNSA. V shed 2 bases, J shed 5 bases, and the junction held 11 bases outside the gene matches. The CDR3 protein is CASSLPFRDSAYGYTF. The CDR3 DNA sequence: TGTGCCAGCAGCTTACCCTTCCGGGACAGTGCGTATGGCTACACCTTC.

The chain couples TRBV5-1 to TRBJ1-1; possible D gene TRBD1, 6 bases. The germline CDR1 and CDR2 sequences are SGHRS and YFSETQ. Trimming removed 4 bases from V and 1 base from J, with 14 bases in between. CDR3 length equals 15 residues. CDR3 region: CASSDRTAGNTEAFF. CDR3 bases: TGCGCCAGCAGCGACCGGACAGCGGGGAACACTGAAGCTTTCTTT.

The chain is built from TRBV24-1 and TRBJ2-6; D gene ambiguous. V was pared by 3 bases and J by 1 base, with 6 bases between. The CDR3 totals 15 residues. Germline lookup yields CDR1 KGHDR and CDR2 SFDVKD. CDR3 DNA sequence: TGTGCCACCAGTGATACGTCGTCTGGGGCCAACGTCCTGACTTTC. This codes for CATSDTSSGANVLTF.

The chain links TRBV24-1 to TRBJ2-3, with 9 nucleotides matching TRBD1. Germline V gene lookup returns CDR1 KGHDR and CDR2 SFDVKD. J lost 2 bases, V lost 3 bases, and 8 bases had no gene match. CDR3 length: 17 residues. CDR3 DNA: TGTGCCACCAGTGATCCGCACAGGGGGCAATCCACAGATACGCAGTATTTT. This translates into CATSDPHRGQSTDTQYF.

The chain couples TRBV7-2 to TRBJ1-5; 7 bases line up with TRBD1. Trimming removed 4 bases from V and 1 base from J; junction bases left unmatched: 4. Germline lookup yields CDR1 SGHTA and CDR2 FQGNSA. The CDR3 has 15 residues. The CDR3: CASSSQGRSNQPQHF. CDR3 DNA: TGTGCCAGCAGCTCACAGGGGCGAAGCAATCAGCCCCAGCATTTT.

This clonotype was detected a few times. The genes are TRBV28 and TRBJ2-3, with 8 nucleotides matching TRBD2. After removal of 5 bases from V and 2 bases from J, the junction contained 6 bases not matched to a gene. The CDR3 loop spans 15 amino acids. CDR1 is MDHEN and CDR2 is SYDVKM in the germline V gene. In nucleotides, the CDR3 is TGTGCCAGCAGTGGGACTAGACAATTCACAGATACGCAGTATTTT. Its translation is CASSGTRQFTDTQYF.

The V and J genes are TRBV5-4 and TRBJ2-5; a weak D match, TRBD2 (6 bases). Germline CDR1 SGHNT, CDR2 YYREEE (reference sequence). The CDR3 is 16 residues long. Trimming removed 0 bases from V and 3 bases from J, with 15 bases in between. The CDR3 bases are TGTGCCAGCAGCTTGGTCGAAGCGGGCCAAAAAGAGACCCAGTACTTC. Residues: CASSLVEAGQKETQYF.

This clonotype was observed a handful of times. V usage is TRBV7-9 and J usage is TRBJ2-7; the D is unclear. CDR3 length: 14 amino acids. Trimming removed 2 bases from V and 2 bases from J, with 10 bases in between. CDR1 and CDR2 from the germline V gene are SEHNR and FQNEAQ (reference sequence). CDR3 residues: CASSLILPPYEQYF. The CDR3 region has the DNA TGTGCCAGCAGCTTAATCCTGCCCCCCTACGAGCAGTACTTC. Drawing the rest from reference TRBV7-9 and TRBJ2-7, the complete variable domain is DTGVSQNPRHKITKRGQNVTFRCDPISEHNRLYWYRQTLGQGPEFLTYFQNEAQLEKSRLLSDRFSAERPKGSFSTLEIQRTEQGDSAMYLCASSLILPPYEQYFGPGTRLTVT.

The V and J genes are TRBV28 and TRBJ2-3; no firm D call. The CDR3 length is 14 residues. Germline V CDR1 and CDR2: MDHEN, SYDVKM. The V end was cut by 2 bases, the J end by 5 bases, with 11 bases between. CDR3 loop: CASSLPKLLDTQYF. The CDR3 nucleotides read TGTGCCAGCAGTTTACCCAAACTACTAGATACGCAGTATTTT. Full variable domain (remainder filled in from reference TRBV28 and TRBJ2-3): DVKVTQSSRYLVKRTGEKVFLECVQDMDHENMFWYRQDPGLGLRLIYFSYDVKMKEKGDIPEGYSVSREKKERFSLILESASTNQTSMYLCASSLPKLLDTQYFGPGTRLTVL.

V usage is TRBV9 and J usage is TRBJ2-1; unclear D gene. Germline V gene lookup returns CDR1 SGDLS and CDR2 YYNGEE. The germline V and J ends were trimmed by 0 bases and 0 bases, with 10 bases remaining between them. The CDR3 has 16 residues. The CDR3 DNA is TGTGCCAGCAGCGTAGAGCTCTGGAGCTCCTACAATGAGCAGTTCTTC. This translates into CASSVELWSSYNEQFF.

The chain combines TRBV19 with TRBJ2-7, with TRBD2 as a possible D gene (5 bases). The CDR3 length is 13 residues. With 4 bases removed from V and 2 bases from J, the gap between germline ends came to 9 bases. CDR1 is LNHDA and CDR2 is SQIVND in the germline V gene (reference sequence). CDR3 sequence reads: CASSTAGTYEQYF. As DNA, the CDR3 is TGTGCCAGTAGTACTGCCGGGACCTACGAGCAGTACTTC.

This clonotype has only a few counts. The genes are TRBV12-3 or TRBV12-4 and TRBJ2-1; TRBD2 matches at 14 bases. The CDR3 spans 16 residues. Trimming removed 5 bases from V and 9 bases from J; junction bases left unmatched: 9. CDR3 sequence reads: CASSAGRLAGGAEQFF. CDR3 nucleotides: TGTGCCAGCAGTGCGGGTCGACTAGCGGGGGGGGCTGAGCAGTTCTTC.

This clonotype was counted between two and nine times. The chain has TRBV7-9 and TRBJ1-1; D possibly corresponds to TRBD1 (6 bases). With 6 bases removed from V and 3 bases from J, the gap between germline ends came to 23 bases. This CDR3 is built from 17 residues. Germline assignment: CDR1 SEHNR and CDR2 FQNEAQ (reference sequence). CDR3 in amino acids: CASRSASYRDKHTEAFF. CDR3 sequence (DNA): TGTGCCAGCAGAAGCGCGTCGTACCGGGACAAGCACACTGAAGCTTTCTTT.

This clonotype was counted only a few times. The chain carries TRBV7-2 and TRBJ2-7, with 9 bases that match TRBD1. From germline, CDR1 is SGHTA and CDR2 FQGNSA. This CDR3 comprises 17 residues. V lost 1 base and J lost 2; bases outside the gene matches: 9. CDR3 in amino acids: CASSLGRGTGRTYEQYF. The CDR3 DNA is TGTGCCAGCAGCTTAGGTCGCGGGACAGGGAGGACCTACGAGCAGTACTTC.

The V gene is TRBV6-5, the J gene TRBJ1-1, with D possibly TRBD1 on 5 matching bases. The CDR3 consists of 13 residues. Germline loops: CDR1 MNHEY, CDR2 SVGAGI. Trimming removed 2 bases at V and 9 bases at J, with 13 bases between. CDR3 amino acids: CASSYGSGFQAFF. In DNA form, the CDR3 reads TGTGCCAGCAGTTACGGGTCAGGGTTCCAAGCTTTCTTT.

This sequence joins TRBV9 and TRBJ2-2; 8 bases are shared with TRBD1. The CDR3 length is 14 residues. Per germline, CDR1 SGDLS and CDR2 YYNGEE. After removal of 0 bases from V and 6 bases from J, the junction contained 1 base not matched to a gene. The CDR3 DNA reads as TGTGCCAGCAGCGTAGCGACAGGGGCCGGGGAGCTGTTTTTT. Translating it yields CASSVATGAGELFF. Drawing the rest from reference TRBV9 and TRBJ2-2, the complete variable domain is DSGVTQTPKHLITATGQRVTLRCSPRSGDLSVYWYQQSLDQGLQFLIQYYNGEERAKGNILERFSAQQFPDLHSELNLSSLELGDSALYFCASSVATGAGELFFGEGSRLTVL.

The chain has TRBV7-3 and TRBJ1-1; D gene unclear. Germline CDR1 is SGHTA and CDR2 is FQGTGA. Trimming cost V 2 bases and J 5 bases, with 12 bases left between them. This CDR3 is built from 14 residues. CDR3 sequence reads: CASSLSSSGTEAFF. CDR3 bases: TGTGCCAGCAGCTTATCCTCCTCGGGAACTGAAGCTTTCTTT.

The V call is TRBV4-2, the J call TRBJ1-1; D remains unclear. Germline loops: CDR1 LGHNA, CDR2 YNFKEQ. The germline V and J ends were trimmed by 1 base and 0 bases, with 9 bases remaining between them. The CDR3 spans 15 residues. CDR3 protein: CASSQGRVLNTEAFF. In nucleotides, the CDR3 is TGTGCCAGCAGCCAAGGTAGAGTTTTGAACACTGAAGCTTTCTTT.

This chain uses TRBV10-3 with TRBJ1-2; D call uncertain. Germline CDR1 and CDR2: ENHRY and SYGVKD. The CDR3 loop spans 13 amino acids. V was clipped by 0 bases and J by 8 bases, with 10 bases between them. For the CDR3, the DNA is TGTGCCATCAGTGAGTCTAGAGGGAAGGGCTACACCTTC. This sequence encodes CAISESRGKGYTF.

This clonotype turned up a few times. The chain carries TRBV2 and TRBJ2-1; no clear D. This CDR3 contains 15 residues. Germline assignment: CDR1 SNHLY and CDR2 FYNNEI. V gave up 4 bases and J gave up 3 bases, with 13 bases separating them. CDR3 residues: CASSVSYLDYNEQFF. CDR3 sequence (DNA): TGTGCCAGCAGTGTTTCCTACCTGGACTACAATGAGCAGTTCTTC.

This clonotype came up a few times. The chain combines TRBV27 with TRBJ2-1; 7 bases are a match to TRBD2. V shed 2 bases, J shed 4 bases, and the junction held 5 bases outside the gene matches. The CDR3 covers 15 residues. Germline CDR1 reads MNHEY; CDR2 reads SMNVEV (reference sequence). CDR3 protein: CASSLAGEEYNEQFF. DNA of the CDR3: TGTGCCAGCAGTTTAGCGGGAGAGGAGTACAATGAGCAGTTCTTC.

The chain is built from TRBV24-1 and TRBJ2-7; TRBD2 aligns across 7 bases. CDR1 and CDR2 (germline): KGHDR, SFDVKD. The CDR3 consists of 13 residues. V was pared by 4 bases and J by 3 bases, with 2 bases of the junction left unmatched. CDR3 amino acids: CATSDAGDYEQYF. The DNA for the CDR3 is TGTGCCACCAGTGACGCGGGGGACTACGAGCAGTACTTC.

This clonotype appeared many times. The chain recombines TRBV3-1 with TRBJ2-1, with 9 bases that match TRBD2. The CDR3 is made up of 15 amino acids. After removal of 3 bases from V and 5 bases from J, the junction contained 5 bases not matched to a gene. Germline V gene sequence: CDR1 LGHDT, CDR2 YNNKEL (reference sequence). CDR3 nucleotide sequence: TGTGCCAGCAGCCATACGACTAGCGGAAACAATGAGCAGTTCTTC. Encoded protein: CASSHTTSGNNEQFF.

This chain connects TRBV5-1 to TRBJ2-3; D is unresolved. V was trimmed by 5 bases and J by 0 bases, leaving 4 bases between them. CDR3 length equals 12 residues. Germline CDR1 reads SGHRS; CDR2 reads YFSETQ. The CDR3 DNA reads as TGCGCCAGCAGGGACAGCACAGATACGCAGTATTTT. It encodes CASRDSTDTQYF.

Only a few counts were recorded for this clonotype. The rearrangement uses TRBV12-3 or TRBV12-4 and TRBJ2-2, with TRBD2 identical over 10 bases. This CDR3 has 20 amino acids. J was trimmed by 0 bases and V by 6 bases; bases with no gene match: 16. The CDR3 DNA is TGTGCCAGCAGCCCCCGGGACAGCGGGAGGGCCTACGCGAACACCGGGGAGCTGTTTTTT. Protein product: CASSPRDSGRAYANTGELFF.

CDR3 nucleotides: TGCAGTGTTGGGCAGGCCCCCTACGAGCAGTACTTC. Protein: CSVGQAPYEQYF. The rearrangement joins TRBV20-1 to TRBJ2-7; D ambiguous. Deletions cut 7 bases from V and 2 bases from J, with 12 bases between. CDR3 length: 12 residues. The germline CDR1 and CDR2 sequences are DFQATT and SNEGSKA (reference sequence).